This T cell receptor beta chain was captured in a study of blood T cell repertoires in COVID-19. The CDR3 is 15 residues long. Trimming cost V 4 bases and J 3 bases; bases outside gene matches: 8. The V gene's germline CDR1 is SEHNR and CDR2 FQNEAQ (reference sequence). Measured with immunoSEQ multiplex PCR; TCRdb has only the in-frame clones, and not every one. The sample yields around 250,000 clones, 85% seen once. The sample taken for sequencing was PBMCs or T cells enriched from blood (not recorded which). V and J are TRBV7-9 and TRBJ2-7; TRBD1 aligns across 8 bases. The TCR comes from a woman between 50 and 59 years old with acute COVID-19. The CDR3 DNA is TGTGCCAGCAGCTCGACAGGGGCCCAAAACTACGAGCAGTACTTC. It is translated as CASSSTGAQNYEQYF. Complete variable domain (other parts from reference TRBV7-9 and TRBJ2-7): DTGVSQNPRHKITKRGQNVTFRCDPISEHNRLYWYRQTLGQGPEFLTYFQNEAQLEKSRLLSDRFSAERPKGSFSTLEIQRTEQGDSAMYLCASSSTGAQNYEQYFGPGTRLTVT.